The sequence of this T cell receptor (beta chain) was determined in a study of response to subunit inactivated influenza vaccine. Whole-study results and caveats: There was a suggestion from the authors that each seasonal influenza vaccination recruits few new T cells.

Remarks on this clonotype: Its antigen is currently unknown.

TCRdb reprocessed the RT-PCR reads with MiXCR, giving one entry per CDR3 protein. The table has over 650,000 distinct CDR3 sequences, roughly 18% seen once. This clonotype was obtained from a man aged 45 to 65 who received an inactivated influenza vaccine. The sample in question was PBMCs from blood, obtained more than 4 days after vaccination.

CDR3 amino acids: CASSILAGGGEQYF. For the CDR3, the DNA is TGTGCCAGCAGTATTCTCGCCGGGGGAGGCGAGCAGTACTTC. The rearrangement uses TRBV27 and TRBJ2-7; possibly TRBD2 for D (6 bases). CDR1 is MNHEY, CDR2 SMNVEV, per germline (reference sequence). V shed 5 bases and J shed 6 bases, with 17 bases lying between them. This CDR3 has 14 amino acids.